In this sample, the clone carrying this T cell receptor beta chain turned up a few times. Original analysis: By means of reference gene primer amplification, nucleated cell counts were estimated. Repertoires were generated with immunoSEQ multiplex PCR, while TCRdb's copy carries only in-frame clones and drops some. That table gives V, J and clone size, and the DNA gave D and trimming. The sample carries a few hundred thousand clones, about 80% recorded once. This sample was included in a study of blood T cell repertoires in COVID-19. V was pared by 4 bases and J by 6 bases, with 11 bases of the junction left unmatched. CDR1 is SGHNT, CDR2 YYREEE, per germline (reference sequence). The CDR3 is 15 amino acids.

This clonotype was sampled from a woman aged 80 or over with acute or convalescent COVID-19. The chain links TRBV5-4 to TRBJ1-2, with TRBD1 matching 8 bases. Sequenced material: peripheral blood. The CDR3 sequence: CASSPPLDRGDGYTF. The CDR3 DNA reads TGTGCCAGCAGCCCACCCTTAGACAGGGGAGATGGCTACACCTTC.